The rows below give T cell receptor beta chains drawn from one sample of a study of T-cell reconstitution after alpha-beta-depleted transplantation in children. TCRdb itself ran the PCR reads through MiXCR, one entry per CDR3 protein. The sample has 450,000 to 600,000 distinct CDR3 sequences, about 10% seen once. The sample here was PBMCs, taken before TCRalphabeta/CD19-depleted stem cell transplant. These receptors came from a child under 10 years old with inherited bone marrow failure, due to receive a stem cell transplant. The CDR3 runs from the conserved cysteine through the conserved F or W. Each record gives: J gene, D gene, V gene, clone size, CDR3 DNA, CDR3 protein. The D gene is left open where the match is weak. A row's size may be missing; if present it is once, few, many or a size class.

J: TRBJ2-2
D: TRBD2
V: TRBV20-1
size: many
DNA: TGCAGTGCTAGAAGGCTAGCGGCCACCGGGGAGCTGTTTTTT
CDR3: CSARRLAATGELFF

J: TRBJ2-3
D: TRBD2
V: TRBV28
size: many
DNA: TGTGCCACCCAGAGGGCGGGAGCCACAGATACGCAGTATTTT
CDR3: CATQRAGATDTQYF

J: TRBJ2-1
D: TRBD2
V: TRBV4-3
size: many
DNA: TGCGCCAGCAGCCCGGGACTAGCGGATTACAATGAGCAGTTCTTC
CDR3: CASSPGLADYNEQFF

J: TRBJ2-5
D: TRBD1
V: TRBV27
size: many
DNA: TGTGCCAGCAGTTGGGACAGACAAGAGACCCAGTACTTC
CDR3: CASSWDRQETQYF

J: TRBJ1-2
D: .
V: TRBV4-1
size: many
DNA: TGCGCCAGCAGCCAAGTTGTCCAGGGAGACTATGGCTACACCTTC
CDR3: CASSQVVQGDYGYTF

J: TRBJ1-1
D: .
V: TRBV20-1
size: many
DNA: TGCAGTGCTCGGCAGGTTAAAGCTTTCTTT
CDR3: CSARQVKAFF

J: TRBJ1-5
D: .
V: TRBV7-2
size: many
DNA: TGTGCCAGCAGTCTCAGGGGAGGGTCCAATCAGCCCCAGCATTTT
CDR3: CASSLRGGSNQPQHF

J: TRBJ2-3
D: .
V: TRBV29-1
size: many
DNA: TGCAGCGTTGATAAGATACGCACAGATACGCAGTATTTT
CDR3: CSVDKIRTDTQYF

J: TRBJ2-7
D: TRBD2
V: TRBV5-4
size: few
DNA: TGTGCCAGCAGCTTGGCGGGGACTAGCGGGAGCTCCTACGAGCAGTACTTC
CDR3: CASSLAGTSGSSYEQYF

J: TRBJ1-4
D: .
V: TRBV27
size: many
DNA: TGTGCCAGCAGTCGAACGGCGGCTGCGAGGGAAAAACTGTTTTTT
CDR3: CASSRTAAAREKLFF

J: TRBJ2-1
D: TRBD1
V: TRBV5-1
size: many
DNA: TGCGCCAGCAGCTTGGAAATCGGACAGGGGGCCAATGAGCAGTTCTTC
CDR3: CASSLEIGQGANEQFF

J: TRBJ2-3
D: .
V: TRBV5-6
size: many
DNA: TGTGCCAGCAGCTTGGATCCAGGGGAGGATACGCAGTATTTT
CDR3: CASSLDPGEDTQYF

J: TRBJ1-1
D: .
V: TRBV7-8
size: few
DNA: TGTGCCAGCAGCTTAGCGGTTCGCACTGAAGCTTTCTTT
CDR3: CASSLAVRTEAFF

J: TRBJ2-5
D: .
V: TRBV28
size: .
DNA: TGTGCCAGCAGGTCACAGGGTATCCAAGAGACCCAGTACTTC
CDR3: CASRSQGIQETQYF

J: TRBJ1-1
D: TRBD1
V: TRBV7-9
size: many
DNA: TGTGCCAGCAGTCCTGGGACAGGGGGCACTGAAGCTTTCTTT
CDR3: CASSPGTGGTEAFF

J: TRBJ2-3
D: .
V: TRBV5-4
size: few
DNA: TGTGCCAGCAGCTTGGGGACCTCATCGGGGGATACGCAGTATTTT
CDR3: CASSLGTSSGDTQYF

J: TRBJ2-2
D: .
V: TRBV15
size: many
DNA: TGTGCCACCAGCAGAGTGGGTTTTAACACCGGGGAGCTGTTTTTT
CDR3: CATSRVGFNTGELFF

J: TRBJ1-1
D: .
V: TRBV3-1
size: many
DNA: TGTGCCAGCAGCCCGGCGGGGGGGCTGGTTTGGACTGAAGCTTTCTTT
CDR3: CASSPAGGLVWTEAFF

J: TRBJ2-2
D: .
V: TRBV29-1
size: .
DNA: TGCAGCGTATTAGCCGGGACAAATTTCGCGAACACCGGGGAGCTGTTTTTT
CDR3: CSVLAGTNFANTGELFF

J: TRBJ2-5
D: TRBD1
V: TRBV18
size: many
DNA: TGTGCCAGCTCTCCGGGACAGGGGTGGCAAGAGACCCAGTACTTC
CDR3: CASSPGQGWQETQYF

J: TRBJ1-1
D: .
V: TRBV5-5
size: many
DNA: TGTGCCAGCAGCAACGGGAGGGAGGGCGGTTTGAACACTGAAGCTTTCTTT
CDR3: CASSNGREGGLNTEAFF

J: TRBJ2-2
D: TRBD1
V: TRBV27
size: many
DNA: TGTGCCAGCAGTTTAATTTCTGGGACAGGGGTTTACACCGGGGAGCTGTTTTTT
CDR3: CASSLISGTGVYTGELFF

J: TRBJ2-1
D: .
V: TRBV25-1
size: .
DNA: TGTGCCAGCAGTGAATTATCTTCCGATGAGCAGTTCTTC
CDR3: CASSELSSDEQFF

J: TRBJ2-2
D: .
V: TRBV20-1
size: many
DNA: TGCAGTGCTAGAAGGGTTTCCGGGGAGCTGTTTTTT
CDR3: CSARRVSGELFF

J: TRBJ2-1
D: .
V: TRBV5-1
size: many
DNA: TGCGCCAGCAGGACAAACAATGAGCAGTTCTTC
CDR3: CASRTNNEQFF

J: TRBJ2-4
D: .
V: TRBV7-2
size: few
DNA: TGTGCCAGCAGCTTAGTTGGAGGGGCCTTAGCCAAAAACATTCAGTACTTC
CDR3: CASSLVGGALAKNIQYF

J: TRBJ1-2
D: TRBD1
V: TRBV5-5
size: many
DNA: TGTGCCAGCAGCTGGGACAGGGCCCCCCTCTATGGCTACACCTTC
CDR3: CASSWDRAPLYGYTF

J: TRBJ2-2
D: .
V: TRBV5-6
size: many
DNA: TGTGCCAGCAGCTTGAGAACTAGCCACGGGGAGCTGTTTTTT
CDR3: CASSLRTSHGELFF

J: TRBJ2-7
D: .
V: TRBV29-1
size: many
DNA: TGCAGCGCCCGTGGGTCTACCTCCTACGAGCAGTACTTC
CDR3: CSARGSTSYEQYF

J: TRBJ2-7
D: TRBD1
V: TRBV5-1
size: many
DNA: TGCGCCAGCAGCGCTGGGATGGGACAGGTCCATTACGAGCAGTACTTC
CDR3: CASSAGMGQVHYEQYF

J: TRBJ2-2
D: .
V: TRBV10-3
size: many
DNA: TGTGCCATCAGTGAGTACGTATCCACCGGGGAGCTGTTTTTT
CDR3: CAISEYVSTGELFF

J: TRBJ1-2
D: TRBD1
V: TRBV3-1
size: many
DNA: TGTGCCAGCAGCCATTACCCCCAGGGGGTTGGTGGCTACACCTTC
CDR3: CASSHYPQGVGGYTF

J: TRBJ2-2
D: TRBD1
V: TRBV27
size: many
DNA: TGTGCCAGCAGTTTACCTGGACAGGGGACCGGGGAGCTGTTTTTT
CDR3: CASSLPGQGTGELFF

J: TRBJ2-7
D: TRBD2
V: TRBV4-3
size: many
DNA: TGCGCCAGCAGCCAAGTCGGCGGGAGCGGTCTCGCCTACGAGCAGTACTTC
CDR3: CASSQVGGSGLAYEQYF

J: TRBJ1-2
D: .
V: TRBV11-2
size: many
DNA: TGTGCCAGCAGCTTAACCCTACGGGGGGCCTATGGCTACACCTTC
CDR3: CASSLTLRGAYGYTF

J: TRBJ1-2
D: .
V: TRBV18
size: many
DNA: TGTGCCAGCTCACCACAGGGGAACTATGGCTACACCTTC
CDR3: CASSPQGNYGYTF

J: TRBJ2-7
D: TRBD1
V: TRBV13
size: many
DNA: TGTGCCAGCAGCGTACAGGGGACCTACCTTCCTAGCGAGCAGTACTTC
CDR3: CASSVQGTYLPSEQYF

J: TRBJ2-2
D: TRBD2
V: TRBV27
size: many
DNA: TGTGCCAGCAGTTCGCACGGACACCGAGCGGGAGGGCCTAAGACCGGGGAGCTGTTTTTT
CDR3: CASSSHGHRAGGPKTGELFF

J: TRBJ2-7
D: TRBD2
V: TRBV5-1
size: many
DNA: TGCGCCAGCAGCTTTACGACTAGCGGCGAGCAGTACTTC
CDR3: CASSFTTSGEQYF

J: TRBJ2-2
D: TRBD2
V: TRBV28
size: many
DNA: TGTGCCAGCACCTCGGCGGGGGGGGAGAATGAGCTGTTTTTT
CDR3: CASTSAGGENELFF

J: TRBJ1-2
D: .
V: TRBV12-3/TRBV12-4
size: many
DNA: TGTGCCAGCAGTTTAGGGGGGCCAGCCGTTAACTATGGCTACACCTTC
CDR3: CASSLGGPAVNYGYTF

J: TRBJ2-1
D: TRBD2
V: TRBV6-2/TRBV6-3
size: many
DNA: TGTGCCAGCAGAACCGGGAGGGCGTACAATGAGCAGTTCTTC
CDR3: CASRTGRAYNEQFF

J: TRBJ2-1
D: .
V: TRBV11-2
size: many
DNA: TGTGCCAGCAGCTTAGCCTCCGGTATAGCGGCCAATGAGCAGTTCTTC
CDR3: CASSLASGIAANEQFF

J: TRBJ2-7
D: TRBD2
V: TRBV29-1
size: many
DNA: TGCAGCATACTGGTGGTAGCGGGAGGCTCCTACGAGCAGTACTTC
CDR3: CSILVVAGGSYEQYF

J: TRBJ2-1
D: .
V: TRBV10-2
size: .
DNA: TGCGCCACAACCATCGACAATGAGCAGTTCTTC
CDR3: CATTIDNEQFF

J: TRBJ2-7
D: .
V: TRBV6-2/TRBV6-3
size: many
DNA: TGTGCCAGCAGTTACGGCGGACAGAGTACGAGCGAGCAGTACTTC
CDR3: CASSYGGQSTSEQYF

J: TRBJ1-2
D: .
V: TRBV3-1
size: many
DNA: TGTGCCAGCAGCCGGACAGACGGAAACTATGGCTACACCTTC
CDR3: CASSRTDGNYGYTF

J: TRBJ2-3
D: TRBD2
V: TRBV7-2
size: many
DNA: TGTGCCAGCAGCTTAGGAGTTCGCGGGAGGGCCGCAGATACGCAGTATTTT
CDR3: CASSLGVRGRAADTQYF

J: TRBJ1-1
D: .
V: TRBV10-1
size: .
DNA: TGCGCCAGCAGTGAGACAGGGTCGGCCGCTGAAGCTTTCTTT
CDR3: CASSETGSAAEAFF

J: TRBJ2-7
D: TRBD2
V: TRBV5-1
size: many
DNA: TGCGCCAGCAGCCCTCCGGGACTAGCGGGAGGATCGTCGGAGCAGTACTTC
CDR3: CASSPPGLAGGSSEQYF

J: TRBJ2-1
D: TRBD2
V: TRBV11-2
size: many
DNA: TGTGCCAGCAGCTTAGGATATCTCGGGACTAGCGGATACAATGAGCAGTTCTTC
CDR3: CASSLGYLGTSGYNEQFF

J: TRBJ2-1
D: TRBD2
V: TRBV11-1
size: few
DNA: TGTGCCAGCAGCTTAGACCCCGTGACTAGCGGGAGTGCCAATGAGCAGTTCTTC
CDR3: CASSLDPVTSGSANEQFF

J: TRBJ1-6
D: .
V: TRBV27
size: many
DNA: TGTGCCAGCACCAGCACCGGGGGGGATTCACCCCTCCACTTT
CDR3: CASTSTGGDSPLHF

J: TRBJ2-7
D: TRBD1
V: TRBV6-2/TRBV6-3
size: few
DNA: TGTGCCAGCTTTACCCCCGAGGGGGCGTCCTACGAGCAGTACTTC
CDR3: CASFTPEGASYEQYF